The subject of this entry is one T cell receptor (beta chain). Antigen: not known. The PCR was carried out with 60 Vbeta primers and 13 Jbeta primers. Repertoires were generated with immunoSEQ multiplex PCR, while TCRdb's copy carries only in-frame clones and drops some. This table has roughly 100,000 clones, roughly 76% appearing once. The data were obtained in a study of cytomegalovirus exposure and HLA in healthy donors. Regarding the study as a whole: It was shown in a later analysis that HLA-associated TCR beta chains were more clonally expanded than other, equally common chains. Specificity of a few CMV-associated chains for CMV antigens was verified in vitro.

V dropped 1 base and J dropped 6 bases, with 11 bases sitting between them. This CDR3 spans 14 amino acids. Germline values: CDR1 SGHNT, CDR2 YYREEE (reference sequence). The chain is built from TRBV5-4 and TRBJ2-4; a weak D match, TRBD1 (6 bases). The sequenced sample consisted of PBMCs. The sequence derives from a woman in her fifties or sixties in good health and CMV-seropositive. CDR3 bases: TGTGCCAGCAGCTTGAGGACAGACGTAAACATTCAGTACTTC. This codes for CASSLRTDVNIQYF.